These 12 T cell receptor beta chains were sequenced from one sample in a study of blood T cell repertoires in COVID-19. The method was immunoSEQ multiplex PCR; TCRdb's version includes in-frame clones alone and lacks a portion of them. Altogether roughly 130,000 clones are present, approximately 79% being singletons, with the ten largest covering under 4.5%. Sequenced material: peripheral blood. The origin of the receptors is a man between 60 and 75 years old with acute or convalescent COVID-19.

In DNA form, the CDR3 reads TGTGCCAGCAGTAGCGGGGAGGGCCGGGGTGTTACGCAGTATTTT. Protein: CASSSGEGRGVTQYF. The chain employs TRBV11-3 and TRBJ2-3; 8 bases map to TRBD2. V gave up 6 bases and J gave up 8 bases; unmatched junction bases: 13. From germline, CDR1 is SGHNT and CDR2 YENEEA. The CDR3 runs 15 residues.

The chain carries TRBV24-1 and TRBJ2-1, with 10 bases identical to TRBD2. This CDR3 is 15 amino acids long. Germline CDR1 KGHDR, CDR2 SFDVKD. The V segment lost 3 bases and the J segment 6 bases; nucleotides outside the gene matches: 4. The CDR3 loop reads CATSDRAGGTNEQFF. In DNA form, the CDR3 reads TGTGCCACCAGTGATCGAGCGGGGGGGACCAATGAGCAGTTCTTC.

This clone was counted between two and nine times. The gene calls are TRBV12-3 or TRBV12-4 and TRBJ1-2; no clear D. Trimming stripped 6 bases from V and 0 bases from J, with 8 bases between. The CDR3 totals 13 residues. CDR3 in DNA: TGTGCCAGCAGCCAAACAGCTAACTATGGCTACACCTTC. Translation gives CASSQTANYGYTF.

This clone was seen a handful of times. The sample holds other DNA sequences that translate to the same CDR3. The chain joins TRBV19 to TRBJ1-3; possible D gene TRBD1, 6 bases. The V end was cut by 5 bases, the J end by 0 bases, with 8 bases between. Germline CDR1 LNHDA, CDR2 SQIVND (reference sequence). This CDR3 is 14 amino acids long. DNA of the CDR3: TGTGCCAGTAGTCGACAGGACTCTGGAAACACCATATATTTT. It encodes CASSRQDSGNTIYF.

The chain joins TRBV29-1 to TRBJ1-3, with a weak D call TRBD1 (6 bases). The CDR3 is 16 residues long. CDR1 is SQVTM, CDR2 ANQGSEA, per germline. Trimming cost V 7 bases and J 1 base, with 20 bases left between them. CDR3 DNA: TGCAGCGCAACCGGGGGGGCCCAGAATTCTGGAAACACCATATATTTT. Its protein product is CSATGGAQNSGNTIYF.

This sequence joins TRBV6-6 and TRBJ1-2, with D possibly being TRBD1 (5 bases). The ends were cut back, 6 bases at V and 4 bases at J, with 15 bases in the middle. The CDR3 sequence is 14 residues long. Germline loops: CDR1 MNHNY, CDR2 SVGAGI (reference sequence). The CDR3 reads CASRDTPASYGYTF. The CDR3 coding sequence is TGTGCCAGCAGGGACACACCTGCGAGCTATGGCTACACCTTC.

CDR3 sequence reads: CASSSANSGNTIYF. DNA for the CDR3: TGTGCCAGCAGCTCAGCGAACTCTGGAAACACCATATATTTT. The chain joins TRBV16 to TRBJ1-3; no reliable D call. Trimming stripped 5 bases from V and 0 bases from J, with 8 bases between. This CDR3 comprises 14 residues. From germline, CDR1 is KGHSY and CDR2 FQNENV.

The rearrangement links TRBV19 to TRBJ2-4; TRBD2 matches at 7 bases. The V segment lost 11 bases and the J segment 0 bases; nucleotides outside the gene matches: 10. CDR1 and CDR2 from the germline V gene are LNHDA and SQIVND (reference sequence). This CDR3 has 15 residues. CDR3 in amino acids: CAHLGTTVAKNIQYF. The CDR3, as DNA: TGTGCCCATTTAGGGACTACAGTAGCCAAAAACATTCAGTACTTC.

This sequence joins TRBV28 and TRBJ1-4; no clear D. The germline V gene encodes CDR1 MDHEN and CDR2 SYDVKM. The CDR3 loop spans 15 amino acids. V was trimmed by 5 bases and J by 6 bases, leaving 16 bases between them. CDR3 loop: CASSTRLIGDEKLFF. The CDR3 nucleotides read TGTGCCAGCAGTACCCGATTAATAGGAGATGAAAAACTGTTTTTT.

The chain employs TRBV4-3 and TRBJ2-7; 8 nucleotides agree with TRBD1. This CDR3 has 14 residues. The germline V gene encodes CDR1 LGHNA and CDR2 YSLEER. V trimming: 0 bases; J trimming: 5 bases; junction bases outside the gene matches: 3. CDR3 nucleotide sequence: TGCGCCAGCAGCCAAGAGGACAGGGAGCACGAGCAGTACTTC. The encoded protein is CASSQEDREHEQYF.

This chain joins TRBV30 and TRBJ2-7; the D is unclear. CDR1 and CDR2 (germline): GTSNPN, SVGIG (reference sequence). Between the trimmed V and J ends, which lost 4 bases and 0 bases, there was a span of 10 bases. The CDR3 consists of 13 residues. The CDR3 loop is CAWTMTDSYEQYF. CDR3 DNA sequence: TGTGCCTGGACTATGACTGACTCCTACGAGCAGTACTTC.

This rearrangement joins TRBV14 to TRBJ1-2; tentative D call: TRBD1 (5 bases). Germline V gene sequence: CDR1 SGHDN, CDR2 FVKESK. The CDR3 is 13 amino acids. V dropped 4 bases and J dropped 2 bases, with 8 bases sitting between them. The CDR3 loop is CASSPAGNYGYTF. The CDR3, as DNA: TGTGCCAGCAGCCCGGCAGGGAACTATGGCTACACCTTC.